This T cell receptor (beta chain) came from a study of blood T cell repertoires in COVID-19. Original processing methods: Estimation of nucleated cell counts was performed using reference gene primer amplification. Here immunoSEQ multiplex PCR was the method, and the copy in TCRdb shows in-frame clones only, minus some. That table supplies the V and J calls and clone size; D and trimming were determined from the DNA. The data hold 250,000 to 350,000 clones, with around nine tenths observed a single time. Specimen: peripheral blood. The TCR sequence derives from a woman aged 60-75 years with acute or convalescent COVID-19.

Here the CDR3 reads CSVRPQGSSYGYTF. The DNA of the CDR3 is TGCAGCGTCCGACCTCAGGGTTCGAGCTATGGCTACACCTTC. The J gene is TRBJ1-2, the V gene TRBV29-1; weak D call: TRBD1 (5 bases). V lost 6 bases to trimming and J lost 4 bases, with 18 bases between them. CDR1 SQVTM and CDR2 ANQGSEA come from the germline V gene. CDR3 size: 14 residues.